This TCR beta chain emerged from a study of breast tumors, draining lymph nodes, adjacent tissues. This CDR3 contains 14 residues. Germline V lookup: CDR1 SGHTS, CDR2 YDEGEE. After removal of 4 bases from V and 2 bases from J, the junction contained 5 bases not matched to a gene. One entry per CDR3 protein, called by TCRdb with MiXCR from the multiplex PCR reads. The repertoire holds around 130,000 distinct CDR3 sequences, with roughly 20% as singletons. Samples came from axillary lymph nodes draining the breast cancer. The chain links TRBV5-8 to TRBJ1-1, with 7 bases identical to TRBD1. The sequence was collected from a female donor with breast cancer. Some clones in this sample may be carry-over from other donors' samples. The sequenced sample consisted of axillary lymph node tissue. The CDR3 DNA is TGTGCCAGCAGCACGACAGGGTTTAACACTGAAGCTTTCTTT. Amino acid sequence: CASSTTGFNTEAFF.